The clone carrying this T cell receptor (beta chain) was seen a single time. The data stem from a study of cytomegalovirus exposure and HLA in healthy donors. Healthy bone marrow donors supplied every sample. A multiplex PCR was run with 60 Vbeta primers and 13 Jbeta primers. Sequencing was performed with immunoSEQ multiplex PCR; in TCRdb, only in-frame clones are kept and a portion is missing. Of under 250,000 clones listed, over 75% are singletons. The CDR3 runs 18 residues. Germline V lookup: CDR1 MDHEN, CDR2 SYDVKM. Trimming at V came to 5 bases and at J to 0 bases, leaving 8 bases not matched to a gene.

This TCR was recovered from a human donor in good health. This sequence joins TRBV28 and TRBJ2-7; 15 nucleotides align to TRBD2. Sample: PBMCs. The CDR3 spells CASSPMGLAGGLSYEQYF. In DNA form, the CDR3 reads TGTGCCAGCAGTCCGATGGGACTAGCGGGAGGCCTCTCCTACGAGCAGTACTTC. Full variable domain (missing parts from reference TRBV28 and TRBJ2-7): DVKVTQSSRYLVKRTGEKVFLECVQDMDHENMFWYRQDPGLGLRLIYFSYDVKMKEKGDIPEGYSVSREKKERFSLILESASTNQTSMYLCASSPMGLAGGLSYEQYFGPGTRLTVT.